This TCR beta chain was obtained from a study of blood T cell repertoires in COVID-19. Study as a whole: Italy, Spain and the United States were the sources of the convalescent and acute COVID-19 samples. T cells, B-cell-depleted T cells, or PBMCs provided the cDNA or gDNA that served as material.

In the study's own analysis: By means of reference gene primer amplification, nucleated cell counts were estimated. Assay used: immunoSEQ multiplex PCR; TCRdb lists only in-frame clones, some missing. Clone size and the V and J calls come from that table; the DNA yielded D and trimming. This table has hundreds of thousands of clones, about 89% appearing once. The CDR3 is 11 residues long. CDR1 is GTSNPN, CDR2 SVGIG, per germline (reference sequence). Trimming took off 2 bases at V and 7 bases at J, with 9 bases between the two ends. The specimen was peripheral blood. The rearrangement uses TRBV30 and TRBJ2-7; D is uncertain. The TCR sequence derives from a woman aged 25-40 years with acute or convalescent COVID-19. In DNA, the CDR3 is TGTGCCTGGAGTTACGACTTGGAGCAGTACTTC. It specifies CAWSYDLEQYF.